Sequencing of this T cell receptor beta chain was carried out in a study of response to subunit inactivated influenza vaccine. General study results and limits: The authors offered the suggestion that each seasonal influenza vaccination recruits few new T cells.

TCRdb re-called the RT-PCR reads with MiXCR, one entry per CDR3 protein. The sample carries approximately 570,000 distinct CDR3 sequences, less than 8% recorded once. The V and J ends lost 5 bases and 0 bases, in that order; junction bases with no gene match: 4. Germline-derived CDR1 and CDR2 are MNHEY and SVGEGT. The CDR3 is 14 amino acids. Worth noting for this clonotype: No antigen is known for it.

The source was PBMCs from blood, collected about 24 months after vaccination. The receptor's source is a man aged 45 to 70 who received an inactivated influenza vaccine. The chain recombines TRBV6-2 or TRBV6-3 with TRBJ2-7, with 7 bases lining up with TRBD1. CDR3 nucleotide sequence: TGTGCCAGCAGTAACGACAGGGTCTCCTACGAGCAGTACTTC. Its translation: CASSNDRVSYEQYF.